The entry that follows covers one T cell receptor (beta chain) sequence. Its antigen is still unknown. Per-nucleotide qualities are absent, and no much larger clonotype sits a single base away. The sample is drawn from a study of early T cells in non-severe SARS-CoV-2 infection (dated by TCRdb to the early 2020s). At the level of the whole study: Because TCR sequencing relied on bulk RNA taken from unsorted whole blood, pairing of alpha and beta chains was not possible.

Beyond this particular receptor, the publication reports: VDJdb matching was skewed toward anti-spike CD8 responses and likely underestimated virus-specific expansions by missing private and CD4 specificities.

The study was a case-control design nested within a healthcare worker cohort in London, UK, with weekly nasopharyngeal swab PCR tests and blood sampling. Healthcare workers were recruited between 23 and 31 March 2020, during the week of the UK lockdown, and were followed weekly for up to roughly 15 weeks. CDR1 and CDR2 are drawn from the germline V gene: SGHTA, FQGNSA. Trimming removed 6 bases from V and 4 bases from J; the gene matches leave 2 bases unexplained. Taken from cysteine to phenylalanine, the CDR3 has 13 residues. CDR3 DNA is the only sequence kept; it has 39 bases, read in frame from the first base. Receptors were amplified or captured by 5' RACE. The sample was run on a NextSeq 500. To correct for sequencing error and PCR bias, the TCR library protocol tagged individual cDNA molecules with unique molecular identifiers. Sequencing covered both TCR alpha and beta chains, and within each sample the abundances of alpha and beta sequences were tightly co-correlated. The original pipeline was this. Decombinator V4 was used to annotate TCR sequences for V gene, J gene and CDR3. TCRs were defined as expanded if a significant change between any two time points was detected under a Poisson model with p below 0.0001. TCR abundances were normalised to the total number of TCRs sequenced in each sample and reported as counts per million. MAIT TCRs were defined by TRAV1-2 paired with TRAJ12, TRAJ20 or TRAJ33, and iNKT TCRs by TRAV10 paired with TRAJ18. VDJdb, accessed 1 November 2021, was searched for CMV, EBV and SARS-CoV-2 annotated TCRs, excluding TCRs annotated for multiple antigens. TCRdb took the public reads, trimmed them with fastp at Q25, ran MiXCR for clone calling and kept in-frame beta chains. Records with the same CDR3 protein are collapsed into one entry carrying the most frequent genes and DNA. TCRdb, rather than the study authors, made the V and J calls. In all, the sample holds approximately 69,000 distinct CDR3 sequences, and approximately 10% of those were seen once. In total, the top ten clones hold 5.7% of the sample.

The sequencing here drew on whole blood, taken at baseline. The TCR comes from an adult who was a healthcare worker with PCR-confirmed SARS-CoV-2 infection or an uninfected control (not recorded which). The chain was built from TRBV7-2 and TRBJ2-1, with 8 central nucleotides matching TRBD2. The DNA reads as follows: TGTGCCAGCAGACCTAGCGGGTACAATGAGCAGTTCTTC. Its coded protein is CASRPSGYNEQFF.